Each of the 27 T cell receptor beta chains below was sequenced from the same sample in a study of response to subunit inactivated influenza vaccine. TCRdb independently ran MiXCR on the RT-PCR reads; one entry per CDR3 protein. The table lists around 750,000 distinct CDR3 sequences, roughly 20% of them singletons. The material sequenced was PBMCs from blood, taken about 5 days after vaccination. The receptor set was obtained from a man aged 45-60 years who received an inactivated influenza vaccine.

Many counts were recorded for this clonotype. This chain connects TRBV6-1 to TRBJ2-5; the match to TRBD1 covers 7 bases. Trimming cost V 6 bases and J 5 bases; bases outside gene matches: 6. Per germline, CDR1 MNHNS and CDR2 SASEGT. The CDR3 length is 13 residues. CDR3 residues: CASSKGALETQYF. CDR3 DNA: TGTGCCAGCAGCAAGGGGGCTTTGGAGACCCAGTACTTC.

This clonotype was counted between two and nine times. The chain couples TRBV4-1 to TRBJ1-6; weak D call: TRBD1 (6 bases). V gave up 5 bases and J gave up 3 bases, with 14 bases separating them. The V gene's germline CDR1 is MGHRA and CDR2 YSYEKL. The CDR3 has 16 residues. DNA for the CDR3: TGCGCCAGCAGCGGGGTTGTGACAGGCTATAATTCACCCCTCCACTTT. This codes for CASSGVVTGYNSPLHF.

V gene TRBV9 combines with J gene TRBJ2-1, with a weak D call TRBD1 (6 bases). Germline CDR1 SGDLS, CDR2 YYNGEE. V was cut by 0 bases and J by 5 bases, with 12 bases left in between. The CDR3 runs 15 residues. For the CDR3, the DNA is TGTGCCAGCAGCGTAGTGCCGACAGGAAACAATGAGCAGTTCTTC. This encodes CASSVVPTGNNEQFF. Full variable domain (remainder filled in from reference TRBV9 and TRBJ2-1): DSGVTQTPKHLITATGQRVTLRCSPRSGDLSVYWYQQSLDQGLQFLIQYYNGEERAKGNILERFSAQQFPDLHSELNLSSLELGDSALYFCASSVVPTGNNEQFFGPGTRLTVL.

This clonotype was observed a few times. This sequence joins TRBV9 and TRBJ2-7; D is unresolved. V gave up 3 bases and J gave up 4 bases, with 8 bases separating them. Germline V gene sequence: CDR1 SGDLS, CDR2 YYNGEE. The CDR3 runs to 12 residues. This CDR3 reads CASSGLSYEQYF. CDR3 nucleotides: TGTGCCAGCAGCGGCCTTTCATACGAGCAGTACTTC.

This chain uses TRBV7-2 with TRBJ2-7; 9 bases are shared with TRBD2. Germline CDR1 reads SGHTA; CDR2 reads FQGNSA. Trimming removed 5 bases from V and 6 bases from J; junction bases left unmatched: 5. This CDR3 contains 13 residues. The CDR3 bases are TGTGCCAGCAGCCAGCGGGAGGCCCTCGAGCAGTACTTC. It specifies CASSQREALEQYF.

The chain employs TRBV29-1 and TRBJ2-1, with D possibly being TRBD1 (6 bases). Germline CDR1 and CDR2: SQVTM and ANQGSEA. CDR3 length: 14 residues. The germline V and J ends were trimmed by 4 bases and 7 bases, with 17 bases remaining between them. CDR3 in amino acids: CSVVVLQGMNEQFF. The CDR3 nucleotides read TGCAGCGTTGTAGTCTTGCAGGGGATGAATGAGCAGTTCTTC.

The rearrangement links TRBV12-3 or TRBV12-4 to TRBJ2-1; D is perhaps TRBD2 (6 bases). V was cut by 3 bases and J by 10 bases, with 16 bases left in between. The CDR3 loop spans 14 amino acids. The CDR3 spells CASSFPSAAREQFF. Here the CDR3 DNA reads TGTGCCAGCAGTTTCCCTAGCGCCGCCCGGGAGCAGTTCTTC.

This clonotype was found a few times. The rearrangement joins TRBV20-1 to TRBJ1-1, with 11 bases identical to TRBD1. The germline V gene encodes CDR1 DFQATT and CDR2 SNEGSKA (reference sequence). CDR3 size: 14 residues. Trimming at V came to 5 bases and at J to 4 bases, leaving 6 bases not matched to a gene. This CDR3 reads CSAGQGALSTEAFF. As DNA, the CDR3 is TGCAGTGCTGGACAGGGGGCTTTGAGCACTGAAGCTTTCTTT.

CDR3 bases: TGTGCCAGCAGCAAGGATCTAGGCTTCAATGAGCAGTTCTTC. Amino acid sequence: CASSKDLGFNEQFF. The chain is built from TRBV4-2 and TRBJ2-1; D not certain. The germline V and J ends were trimmed by 5 bases and 6 bases, with 14 bases remaining between them. This CDR3 comprises 14 residues. CDR1 LGHNA and CDR2 YNFKEQ come from the germline V gene.

This clonotype was picked up many times. CDR3 DNA sequence: TGTGCCAGCACGAAAACAGGATTCCACCTCACAGATACGCAGTATTTT. It yields the protein CASTKTGFHLTDTQYF. The chain carries TRBV12-3 or TRBV12-4 and TRBJ2-3, with D possibly matching TRBD1 (5 bases). Between the trimmed V and J ends, which lost 7 bases and 2 bases, there was a span of 19 bases. The CDR3 extends over 16 amino acids.

The J gene is TRBJ2-7, the V gene TRBV29-1; unclear D gene. The germline V gene encodes CDR1 SQVTM and CDR2 ANQGSEA. V was cut by 7 bases and J by 2 bases, with 18 bases left in between. The CDR3 is 14 amino acids. CDR3 DNA: TGCAGCGCCATAGGCGACGTACCCCCCTACGAGCAGTACTTC. It specifies CSAIGDVPPYEQYF.

The table lists this clonotype with many counts. The chain joins TRBV20-1 to TRBJ2-5, with D possibly being TRBD1 (5 bases). V was clipped by 6 bases and J by 5 bases, with 13 bases between them. Germline V gene data show CDR1 as DFQATT and CDR2 as SNEGSKA (reference sequence). There are 12 residues in the CDR3. The CDR3 sequence: CSAHAGLETQYF. The CDR3 coding sequence is TGCAGTGCCCACGCAGGGTTGGAGACCCAGTACTTC.

This clonotype has a count of ten or more. V usage is TRBV12-3 or TRBV12-4 and J usage is TRBJ2-5; maybe TRBD1 (6 bases). V gave up 4 bases and J gave up 2 bases, with 8 bases separating them. The CDR3 extends over 13 amino acids. Here the CDR3 reads CASSYTGQETQYF. In DNA form, the CDR3 reads TGTGCCAGCAGTTATACAGGGCAAGAGACCCAGTACTTC.

This clonotype occurred a few times. The chain uses TRBV20-1 and TRBJ1-2; 8 nucleotides match TRBD1. CDR1 and CDR2 (germline): DFQATT, SNEGSKA (reference sequence). The CDR3 has 13 residues. V trimming: 3 bases; J trimming: 7 bases; junction bases outside the gene matches: 7. The CDR3 nucleotides read TGCAGTGCTAGGATCGGACAGGGCTCTGGCTACACCTTC. Its protein product is CSARIGQGSGYTF.

CDR3 loop: CASSHHRGYNSPLHF. CDR3 nucleotide sequence: TGTGCCAGCAGCCACCACAGGGGGTACAATTCACCCCTCCACTTT. The chain is built from TRBV9 and TRBJ1-6; TRBD1 agrees at 8 bases. The ends lost 4 bases at V and 7 bases at J; junction bases unmatched: 7. The germline gives CDR1 SGDLS, CDR2 YYNGEE. The CDR3 has 15 residues.

This clonotype occurred many times. The chain has TRBV5-4 and TRBJ2-1, with 7 bases that match TRBD2. This CDR3 contains 14 residues. V gave up 0 bases and J gave up 6 bases; unmatched junction bases: 3. CDR1 and CDR2 from the germline V gene are SGHNT and YYREEE (reference sequence). The CDR3 protein is CASSLVASGNEQFF. The CDR3 coding sequence is TGTGCCAGCAGCTTGGTGGCTAGCGGCAATGAGCAGTTCTTC.

The gene calls are TRBV12-3 or TRBV12-4 and TRBJ1-3; 8 bases fit TRBD1. J gave up 1 base and V 3 bases, and 5 bases lay outside the gene matches. CDR3 length: 16 residues. CDR3 nucleotides: TGTGCCAGCAGTTTGGCAGGGGGCCTATCTGGAAACACCATATATTTT. It codes for CASSLAGGLSGNTIYF.

The chain couples TRBV11-2 to TRBJ2-1, with D perhaps matching TRBD2 (6 bases). The CDR3 loop spans 20 amino acids. CDR1 is SGHAT and CDR2 is FQNNGV in the germline V gene. Trimming shortened V by 0 bases and J by 8 bases, and 29 bases separated the two germline ends. The CDR3 bases are TGTGCCAGCAGCTTAGAAACCGGGAGTCCCTCACCCTCCACACGGGATGAGCAGTTCTTC. Translated: CASSLETGSPSPSTRDEQFF.

This chain joins TRBV4-1 and TRBJ2-1; 10 nucleotides line up with TRBD2. The length of the CDR3 is 18 residues. CDR1 is MGHRA, CDR2 YSYEKL, per germline. Trimming removed 0 bases from V and 5 bases from J; junction bases left unmatched: 10. CDR3 residues: CASSQDLGLAAPNNEQFF. CDR3 nucleotide sequence: TGCGCCAGCAGCCAAGACCTTGGACTAGCGGCCCCAAACAATGAGCAGTTCTTC.

This clonotype has more than one count but fewer than ten. The chain links TRBV4-1 to TRBJ1-1; unclear D gene. V lost 0 bases and J lost 5, with 13 bases in between. CDR1 MGHRA and CDR2 YSYEKL come from the germline V gene. CDR3 length: 15 residues. As DNA, the CDR3 is TGCGCCAGCAGCCAAGATATGCAGGCTAGGACTGAAGCTTTCTTT. Its protein product is CASSQDMQARTEAFF.

V is TRBV7-2 and J is TRBJ1-4; D unclear. The CDR3 contains 12 residues. CDR1 and CDR2 from the germline V gene are SGHTA and FQGNSA. V gave up 2 bases and J gave up 7 bases, with 5 bases separating them. The CDR3 loop is CASSLWGEKLFF. The CDR3 DNA reads TGTGCCAGCAGCTTATGGGGTGAAAAACTGTTTTTT. The variable domain in full, completed from reference TRBV7-2 and TRBJ1-4, reads GAGVSQSPSNKVTEKGKDVELRCDPISGHTALYWYRQSLGQGLEFLIYFQGNSAPDKSGLPSDRFSAERTGGSVSTLTIQRTQQEDSAVYLCASSLWGEKLFFGSGTQLSVL.

This rearrangement joins TRBV12-3 or TRBV12-4 to TRBJ2-4, with 12 bases fitting TRBD2. This CDR3 spans 15 amino acids. With 4 bases clipped from V and 11 bases from J, the junction kept 9 bases outside the gene matches. The DNA of the CDR3 is TGTGCCAGCAGTTCACTAACTAGCGGGAGGATCTTTCAGTACTTC. Its protein is CASSSLTSGRIFQYF.

This clonotype appeared many times. V and J are TRBV27 and TRBJ2-6; no definite D call. The CDR3 spans 16 residues. Germline CDR1 and CDR2: MNHEY and SMNVEV (reference sequence). V lost 5 bases and J 0 bases, leaving 11 bases between the germline ends. The CDR3 reads CASSPYTNSGANVLTF. The CDR3 DNA sequence: TGTGCCAGCAGTCCATACACAAACTCTGGGGCCAACGTCCTGACTTTC.

The chain recombines TRBV11-2 with TRBJ2-7, with 7 bases lining up with TRBD1. CDR1 and CDR2 (germline): SGHAT, FQNNGV. V was pared by 1 base and J by 6 bases, with 6 bases of the junction left unmatched. This CDR3 is 14 amino acids long. In nucleotides, the CDR3 is TGTGCCAGCAGCTTAGCGGGGACAGTCAGCGAGCAGTACTTC. Its translation is CASSLAGTVSEQYF.

The V call is TRBV9, the J call TRBJ2-5; 9 nucleotides agree with TRBD2. The CDR3 extends over 15 amino acids. With V trimmed by 3 bases and J by 5 bases, 8 bases remained unmatched. CDR1 SGDLS and CDR2 YYNGEE come from the germline V gene. CDR3 sequence reads: CASSGGLASWETQYF. The CDR3 nucleotides read TGTGCCAGCAGCGGAGGACTAGCGTCATGGGAGACCCAGTACTTC.

This chain uses TRBV18 with TRBJ2-1, with 7 bases matching TRBD2. J gave up 3 bases and V 0 bases, and 14 bases lay outside the gene matches. The CDR3 runs to 19 residues. Germline V lookup: CDR1 KGHSH, CDR2 LQKENI. The CDR3 DNA sequence: TGTGCCAGCTCACCACCGTCCAGCGGGGACCCTCGGATCTACAATGAGCAGTTCTTC. Translation: CASSPPSSGDPRIYNEQFF.

The chain is built from TRBV6-2 or TRBV6-3 and TRBJ2-5; D may be TRBD1 (6 bases). The V gene's germline CDR1 is MNHEY and CDR2 SVGEGT. CDR3 length: 16 residues. V was clipped by 7 bases and J by 5 bases, with 23 bases between them. In nucleotides, the CDR3 is TGTGCCAGCACCCCCGAGGGAACCCTTCAGGGGGAGACCCAGTACTTC. Translation gives CASTPEGTLQGETQYF.